Listed below are T cell receptor beta chains from one sample, sequenced in a study of molecular identifiers for immune sequencing clone quantification. TCRdb fed the PCR reads into MiXCR, producing one record per CDR3 protein. The sample contains 100,000 or so distinct CDR3 sequences, roughly 38% of which appear only once. What was sequenced was naive CD8+ T cells from blood, with Jurkat cell RNA spiked in. Receptors were obtained from a human donor in good health. Some libraries in this study had Jurkat cell RNA spiked in. Both conserved end residues are part of each CDR3. The order of the fields is J gene, D gene, V gene, clone size, CDR3 DNA, CDR3 protein. The D gene is left open where the match is weak. Size is stated for part of the rows, as once, few or many counts, or as a class when the clone is expanded.

j_gene: TRBJ2-2
d_gene: TRBD1
v_gene: TRBV28
abundance: -
CDR3nt: TGTGCCAGCAGTTTTGACAGGGTGAGCACCGGGGAGCTGATTTTT
CDR3aa: CASSFDRVSTGELIF

j_gene: TRBJ2-5
d_gene: TRBD2
v_gene: TRBV7-2
abundance: many
CDR3nt: TGTGCCAGCAGCTTCCCCCGACTAGCGGGAGTGAGGGTAGAGACCCAGTACTTC
CDR3aa: CASSFPRLAGVRVETQYF

j_gene: TRBJ2-7
d_gene: TRBD2
v_gene: TRBV14
abundance: many
CDR3nt: TGTGCCAGCAGCCCAAAAGCGGGAGGCCACGAGCAGTACTTC
CDR3aa: CASSPKAGGHEQYF

j_gene: TRBJ2-7
d_gene: -
v_gene: TRBV4-3
abundance: few
CDR3nt: TGCGCCAGCAGCCAAGAGGCCAGCTCCTACGAGCAGTACTTC
CDR3aa: CASSQEASSYEQYF

j_gene: TRBJ1-6
d_gene: -
v_gene: TRBV20-1
abundance: -
CDR3nt: TGCAGTGCTAGGCCCAACAGGGCCCAGAGCTCCAATAATTCACCCCTCCACTTT
CDR3aa: CSARPNRAQSSNNSPLHF

j_gene: TRBJ2-3
d_gene: -
v_gene: TRBV5-6
abundance: -
CDR3nt: TGTGCCAGCAGCTTGGGACTACAGAGCACAGTTACGCAGTATTTT
CDR3aa: CASSLGLQSTVTQYF

j_gene: TRBJ2-3
d_gene: TRBD2
v_gene: TRBV20-1
abundance: many
CDR3nt: TGCAGTGCTATGGCGGGGGGACTCAGCACAGATACGCAGTATTTT
CDR3aa: CSAMAGGLSTDTQYF

j_gene: TRBJ2-2
d_gene: -
v_gene: TRBV6-2/TRBV6-3
abundance: -
CDR3nt: TGTGCCAGCAGTTTTGGCCACCTGAACACCGGGGAGCTGTTTTTT
CDR3aa: CASSFGHLNTGELFF

j_gene: TRBJ2-1
d_gene: -
v_gene: TRBV11-2
abundance: few
CDR3nt: TGTGCCAGCAGCCCCCCCCCGGGTGGGGCGGGTCTACTACGTGGCAATGAGCAGTTCTTC
CDR3aa: CASSPPPGGAGLLRGNEQFF

j_gene: TRBJ1-5
d_gene: -
v_gene: TRBV14
abundance: -
CDR3nt: TGTGCCAGCAGCCAGGACAGCAAACAGCCCCAGCATTTT
CDR3aa: CASSQDSKQPQHF

j_gene: TRBJ2-1
d_gene: -
v_gene: TRBV7-8
abundance: -
CDR3nt: TGTGCCAGCAGCCCCCCCGGGACAAACTACAATGAGCAGTTCTTC
CDR3aa: CASSPPGTNYNEQFF

j_gene: TRBJ2-3
d_gene: TRBD2
v_gene: TRBV2
abundance: few
CDR3nt: TGTGCCAGCAGTGAAGGCGGGGGTGGTAGCGGGATCACAGATACGCAGTATTTT
CDR3aa: CASSEGGGGSGITDTQYF

j_gene: TRBJ2-5
d_gene: -
v_gene: TRBV28
abundance: few
CDR3nt: TGTGCCAGCAGCCCCCACCGGGACGCCGAAGTTAAAGAGACCCAGTACTTC
CDR3aa: CASSPHRDAEVKETQYF

j_gene: TRBJ2-7
d_gene: -
v_gene: TRBV7-2
abundance: -
CDR3nt: TGTGCCAGCAGCTTAGGGTTGCGAAACGAGCAGTACTTC
CDR3aa: CASSLGLRNEQYF

j_gene: TRBJ2-7
d_gene: -
v_gene: TRBV4-3
abundance: few
CDR3nt: TGCGCCAGCAGCCAAGATCCGACAGGAGTGAAGGGTTACGAGCAGTACTTC
CDR3aa: CASSQDPTGVKGYEQYF

j_gene: TRBJ2-3
d_gene: TRBD2
v_gene: TRBV7-9
abundance: -
CDR3nt: TGTGCCAGCAATGGGGGGGTCACAGATACGCAGTATTTT
CDR3aa: CASNGGVTDTQYF

j_gene: TRBJ2-2
d_gene: -
v_gene: TRBV7-9
abundance: -
CDR3nt: TGTGCCAGCAGCCTAATATCGAACACCGGGGAGCTGTTTTTT
CDR3aa: CASSLISNTGELFF

j_gene: TRBJ2-1
d_gene: TRBD2
v_gene: TRBV10-1
abundance: -
CDR3nt: TGCGCCAGCAGTGCCCTAGCGGGAGCCTATGAGCAGTTCTTC
CDR3aa: CASSALAGAYEQFF

j_gene: TRBJ1-2
d_gene: TRBD1
v_gene: TRBV12-3/TRBV12-4
abundance: -
CDR3nt: TGTGCCAGCAGTTTTGGGACAGGGGGCCATGACTACACCTTC
CDR3aa: CASSFGTGGHDYTF

j_gene: TRBJ2-7
d_gene: -
v_gene: TRBV29-1
abundance: -
CDR3nt: TGCAGCGTTGAAGGTCTAGCTAGGAACGAGCAGTACTTC
CDR3aa: CSVEGLARNEQYF

j_gene: TRBJ2-5
d_gene: -
v_gene: TRBV6-8
abundance: few
CDR3nt: TGTGCCAGCCACCAGGGGAATCTGCGGGAGACCCAGTACTTC
CDR3aa: CASHQGNLRETQYF

j_gene: TRBJ2-5
d_gene: -
v_gene: TRBV5-1
abundance: -
CDR3nt: TGCGCCAGCAGCTTGGACGGGGGAGGGACCCAGTACTTC
CDR3aa: CASSLDGGGTQYF

j_gene: TRBJ1-1
d_gene: -
v_gene: TRBV5-6
abundance: -
CDR3nt: TGTGCCAGCAGCTTGGAACGCCCCGATGAAGCTTTCTTT
CDR3aa: CASSLERPDEAFF

j_gene: TRBJ2-1
d_gene: TRBD1
v_gene: TRBV19
abundance: -
CDR3nt: TGTGCCAGTAGTATTAGGACAGGGGGAAGATACGAGCAGTTCTTC
CDR3aa: CASSIRTGGRYEQFF

j_gene: TRBJ2-3
d_gene: -
v_gene: TRBV7-9
abundance: few
CDR3nt: TGTGCCAGCAGCCCCTCGGGCAGTGGCACAGATACGCAGTATTTT
CDR3aa: CASSPSGSGTDTQYF

j_gene: TRBJ2-7
d_gene: TRBD2
v_gene: TRBV7-2
abundance: -
CDR3nt: TGTGCCAGCAGCTCCATTAGCGGGATAGGGGTGGGCGAGCAGTACTTC
CDR3aa: CASSSISGIGVGEQYF

j_gene: TRBJ2-2
d_gene: -
v_gene: TRBV7-8
abundance: -
CDR3nt: TGTGCCAGCAGCTTTTGGCCGGCAGGGGCCCTCATCGGGGAGCTGTTTTTT
CDR3aa: CASSFWPAGALIGELFF

j_gene: TRBJ2-2
d_gene: TRBD2
v_gene: TRBV12-5
abundance: -
CDR3nt: TGTGCTAGTGGTTTGACTCACCTAGCGGGAGGGCACACCGGGGAGCTGTTTTTT
CDR3aa: CASGLTHLAGGHTGELFF

j_gene: TRBJ2-2
d_gene: TRBD1
v_gene: TRBV6-5
abundance: many
CDR3nt: TGTGCCAGCAGTTTCGGGACAGGGCTCGGGGAGCTGTTTTTT
CDR3aa: CASSFGTGLGELFF

j_gene: TRBJ2-5
d_gene: TRBD1
v_gene: TRBV4-1
abundance: -
CDR3nt: TGCGCCTGCAGCCAAGATCGTGGGGGCAGGGGGCAAGAGACCCAGTACTTC
CDR3aa: CACSQDRGGRGQETQYF

j_gene: TRBJ2-5
d_gene: -
v_gene: TRBV5-4
abundance: -
CDR3nt: TGTGCCAGCAGCATTGGGGGGCGAGGAGAGACCCAGTACTTC
CDR3aa: CASSIGGRGETQYF

j_gene: TRBJ1-1
d_gene: -
v_gene: TRBV12-3/TRBV12-4
abundance: -
CDR3nt: TGTGCCAGCAGTTTTGGGACTGATGCTTTCTTT
CDR3aa: CASSFGTDAFF

j_gene: TRBJ1-1
d_gene: -
v_gene: TRBV7-9
abundance: few
CDR3nt: TGTGCCAGCAGCTTAAAGGTACAAGCGAACACTGAAGCTTTCTTT
CDR3aa: CASSLKVQANTEAFF

j_gene: TRBJ1-1
d_gene: -
v_gene: TRBV4-1
abundance: few
CDR3nt: TGCGCCTCTCGGGGGGGCAGCACTGAAGCTTTCTTT
CDR3aa: CASRGGSTEAFF

j_gene: TRBJ2-7
d_gene: -
v_gene: TRBV7-9
abundance: -
CDR3nt: TGTGCCAGCAGCTTAGGCCAAACTCCCTCATACGAGCAGTACTTC
CDR3aa: CASSLGQTPSYEQYF

j_gene: TRBJ2-2
d_gene: TRBD1
v_gene: TRBV7-9
abundance: few
CDR3nt: TGTGCCAGCAGCTCTCCGATAACAGGGGGATGGACCGGGGAGCTGTTTTTT
CDR3aa: CASSSPITGGWTGELFF

j_gene: TRBJ2-6
d_gene: -
v_gene: TRBV27
abundance: -
CDR3nt: TGTGCCAGCAGTTTATTCAGCTCTGGGGCCACCGTCCTGACTTTC
CDR3aa: CASSLFSSGATVLTF

j_gene: TRBJ2-3
d_gene: -
v_gene: TRBV6-2/TRBV6-3
abundance: -
CDR3nt: TGTGCCAGCTGTTACTCGAAAAAGGACAGATGGCCCCGCACAGATACGCAGTATTTT
CDR3aa: CASCYSKKDRWPRTDTQYF

j_gene: TRBJ2-5
d_gene: -
v_gene: TRBV10-2
abundance: few
CDR3nt: TGCGCCAGCAGGACCGCAGGGTCAGAGACCCAGTACTTC
CDR3aa: CASRTAGSETQYF

j_gene: TRBJ2-2
d_gene: TRBD2
v_gene: TRBV7-3
abundance: few
CDR3nt: TGTGCCAGCAGCTCATTAGCGGGAGGCGCACCCGGGGAGCTGTTTTTT
CDR3aa: CASSSLAGGAPGELFF

j_gene: TRBJ2-7
d_gene: -
v_gene: TRBV7-9
abundance: many
CDR3nt: TGTGCCAGCAGCCCGAGGGGACTGTCCTACGAGCAGTACTTC
CDR3aa: CASSPRGLSYEQYF

j_gene: TRBJ1-5
d_gene: TRBD1
v_gene: TRBV6-1
abundance: -
CDR3nt: TGTGCCAGCACCTATGGGGGGCAGGGGGCTGGTCAGCCCCAGCATTTT
CDR3aa: CASTYGGQGAGQPQHF

j_gene: TRBJ2-7
d_gene: -
v_gene: TRBV20-1
abundance: -
CDR3nt: TGCAGTGCTAGCGGGACTGCCAGCTACGAGCAGTACTTC
CDR3aa: CSASGTASYEQYF

j_gene: TRBJ2-1
d_gene: TRBD2
v_gene: TRBV12-3/TRBV12-4
abundance: many
CDR3nt: TGTGCCAGCACTACAGCGGGAGGCCCGGGATATGAGCAGTTCTTC
CDR3aa: CASTTAGGPGYEQFF

j_gene: TRBJ1-1
d_gene: -
v_gene: TRBV11-2
abundance: -
CDR3nt: TGTGCCAGCAGCTTAGATCCGGGGTCCGCTGATGCTCTCTTT
CDR3aa: CASSLDPGSADALF

j_gene: TRBJ1-5
d_gene: -
v_gene: TRBV19
abundance: few
CDR3nt: TGTGCCAGTAGTATTTGGGGCGGTGATCAGCCCCAGCATTTT
CDR3aa: CASSIWGGDQPQHF

j_gene: TRBJ2-7
d_gene: TRBD2
v_gene: TRBV29-1
abundance: -
CDR3nt: TGCAGCGTTGAAGAGGAGGTAGCGGGAGGAGGCGAGCAGTACTTC
CDR3aa: CSVEEEVAGGGEQYF

j_gene: TRBJ2-5
d_gene: -
v_gene: TRBV7-8
abundance: -
CDR3nt: TGTGCCACGTGGCCCCTCCGGGGGAGAGGAGGGGAGACCCAGTACTTC
CDR3aa: CATWPLRGRGGETQYF

j_gene: TRBJ1-1
d_gene: TRBD1
v_gene: TRBV14
abundance: -
CDR3nt: TGTGCCAGCAGCCGCTCCCCGACAGGGTTCACTGAAGCTTTCTTT
CDR3aa: CASSRSPTGFTEAFF